Reported below is one T cell receptor (beta chain). This clonotype was detected ten times or more. Its antigen is still unknown. No base-level quality is on record; no much larger clone is a single base apart. The CDR3 has 14 amino acids, counting the end cysteine and phenylalanine. Only the CDR3 portion is preserved as DNA: 42 bases, with reading frame beginning at the first base. The trim is 0 bases for V and 2 bases for J, with a gap of 9 bases between the germline ends. Taken from the germline V gene, the CDR1 and CDR2 loops are SGHRS and YFSETQ. The TCR beta CDR3 regions were amplified from the RNA transcripts. The TCR CDR3 was subjected to a first round of RT-PCR using the HTBI primer set and the Qiagen OneStep RT-PCR kit. Libraries were constructed in a second round of multiplex PCR, after which size selection and purification were performed. Libraries were sequenced paired-end with 100 bp reads on an Illumina HiSeq2000. For the original study's pipeline: SOAPnuke was used to process the raw data, with reads discarded if the reads contained adapters or uncalled bases, had a mean Phred below 15, or lacked an exact constant-primer or identifier match. COPE v1.2.5 was used to merge the high-quality paired reads, and each unique nucleotide sequence was defined as a clonotype. MiTCR v1.1 was used to align the clonotypes against IMGT TRBV, TRBD and TRBJ reference segments. Only V-J combinations with frequency above 0.0001, covering 99% to 99.2% of repertoires, were analysed. A TCS score was defined as the ratio between F50 (clonal expansion) and ExV (chaos), using BLOSUM62-based TCRdist between CDR3 peptides within each V-J. Welch's t-statistics and random forest reduced around 550 V-J features to roughly 13, which were used in a naive Bayes classifier (R e1071). Using fastp trimming at Q25 and MiXCR clonotype assembly, TCRdb reanalyzed the public sequencing data and kept in-frame beta chains. Entries are consolidated by CDR3 protein sequence, retaining the most common genes and DNA. The authors' filters were not applied to this entry. The sample table records more than 650,000 distinct CDR3 sequences; 12% to 15% of these occur just once. The ten largest clones add up to roughly 10% of the sample.

Stable Graves' hyperthyroidism was defined as no progression to ophthalmopathy during 18 months of follow-up. The hyperthyroidism patients were between 18 and 65 years old and newly diagnosed, with a disease duration of less than 2 months. Exclusion was applied to patients with uncontrolled infections, other autoimmune diseases, pregnancy or lactation. Clinical symptoms, serum thyroxine and TRAb, thyroid ultrasound, and orbital computed tomography formed the basis for the diagnoses. Ficoll-Paque density gradient centrifugation was used to isolate PBMCs from approximately 10 ml of fresh peripheral blood. Total RNA was extracted using Trizol reagent, and RNA quality was assessed on an Agilent 2100 Bioanalyzer. This entry belongs to a study of T cells in Graves' hyperthyroidism and ophthalmopathy (dated by TCRdb to the late 2010s). About the investigation overall: Peripheral blood samples were taken at the time of initial diagnosis, prior to any treatment. Following sampling, methimazole starting at 30 mg daily was given to hyperthyroidism patients, and high-dose intravenous methylprednisolone was given to ophthalmopathy patients. Prospective prediction of ophthalmopathy was tested in an independent validation cohort of 18 to 20 hyperthyroidism patients and 17 patients who later progressed to ophthalmopathy. TCR V-J signatures able to tell the groups apart were searched for in a discovery cohort of 100 patients, of whom 43 had Graves' ophthalmopathy and roughly 58 had stable Graves' hyperthyroidism. In several Graves' hyperthyroidism patients, the study also compared T-cell repertoires from thyroid tissue with T-cell repertoires from blood. According to the paper, TCR Vbeta CDR3 sequencing was carried out on 120 to 150 peripheral blood samples, which came from some 41 ophthalmopathy, approximately 78 hyperthyroidism and approximately 17 progressor patients. For training and testing, the 95 to 100 patients in the discovery cohort were randomly divided in a 7:3 ratio.

The investigation overall reported the following: Sample size was not statistically predetermined, and investigators were not blinded to group allocation. During validation, the model predicted progression to ophthalmopathy a median of approximately 6.5 months ahead of onset, with 70.59% sensitivity and about 75% specificity. Most expanded thyroid clonotypes (frequency above 0.001) were also detected in blood, a finding suggesting that blood repertoires may reflect thyroid immune responses. A model built on a 13 V-J signature distinguished ophthalmopathy from stable hyperthyroidism, reaching 87.88% sensitivity and approximately 81% specificity in cross-validation and 80%/75% in testing.

Sequenced: blood. This sequence was found in a woman in her late teens or twenties with Graves' hyperthyroidism. The sequence is built from TRBV5-1 and TRBJ2-7; the D gene is perhaps TRBD1, on 6 matching bases. The nucleotides read TGCGCCAGCAGCTTGGTGGGACAAACCTACGAGCAGTACTTC. It translates to CASSLVGQTYEQYF.